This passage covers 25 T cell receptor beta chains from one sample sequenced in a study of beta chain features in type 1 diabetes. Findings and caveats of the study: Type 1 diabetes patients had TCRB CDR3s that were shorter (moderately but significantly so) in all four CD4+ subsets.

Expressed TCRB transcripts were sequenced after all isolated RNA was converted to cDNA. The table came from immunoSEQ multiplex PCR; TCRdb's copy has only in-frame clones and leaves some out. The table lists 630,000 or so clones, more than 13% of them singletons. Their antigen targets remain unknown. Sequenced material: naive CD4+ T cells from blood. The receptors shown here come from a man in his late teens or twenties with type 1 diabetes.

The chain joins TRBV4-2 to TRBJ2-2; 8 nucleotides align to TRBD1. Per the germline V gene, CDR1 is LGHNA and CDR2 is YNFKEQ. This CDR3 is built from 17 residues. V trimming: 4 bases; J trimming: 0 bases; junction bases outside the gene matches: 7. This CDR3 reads CASSRRDRPTNTGELFF. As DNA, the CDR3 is TGTGCCAGCAGCCGTAGGGACAGGCCTACGAACACCGGGGAGCTGTTTTTT.

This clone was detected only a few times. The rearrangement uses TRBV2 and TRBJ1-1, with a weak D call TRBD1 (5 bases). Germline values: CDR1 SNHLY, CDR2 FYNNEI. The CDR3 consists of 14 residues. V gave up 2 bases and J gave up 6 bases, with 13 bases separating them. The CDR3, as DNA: TGTGCCAGCAGTGAAAGCCAGGGATCCCCTGAAGCTTTCTTT. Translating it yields CASSESQGSPEAFF.

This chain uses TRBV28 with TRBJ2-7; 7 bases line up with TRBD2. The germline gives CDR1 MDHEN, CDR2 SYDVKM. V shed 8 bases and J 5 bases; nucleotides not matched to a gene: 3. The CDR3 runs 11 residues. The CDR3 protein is CASRRENEQYF. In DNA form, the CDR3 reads TGTGCCAGCCGGCGGGAGAACGAGCAGTACTTC.

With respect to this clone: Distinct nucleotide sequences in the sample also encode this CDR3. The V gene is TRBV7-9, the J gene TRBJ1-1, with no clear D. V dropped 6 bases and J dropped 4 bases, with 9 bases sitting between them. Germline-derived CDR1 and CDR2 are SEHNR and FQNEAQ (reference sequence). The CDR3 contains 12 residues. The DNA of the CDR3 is TGTGCCAGCAGTCCGGTCGGCACTGAAGCTTTCTTT. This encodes CASSPVGTEAFF.

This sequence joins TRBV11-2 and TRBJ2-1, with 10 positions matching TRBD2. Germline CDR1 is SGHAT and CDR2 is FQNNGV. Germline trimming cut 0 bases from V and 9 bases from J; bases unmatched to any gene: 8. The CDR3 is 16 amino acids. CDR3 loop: CASSLDPSGGPVEQFF. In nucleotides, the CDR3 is TGTGCCAGCAGCTTAGACCCTAGCGGGGGACCCGTTGAGCAGTTCTTC.

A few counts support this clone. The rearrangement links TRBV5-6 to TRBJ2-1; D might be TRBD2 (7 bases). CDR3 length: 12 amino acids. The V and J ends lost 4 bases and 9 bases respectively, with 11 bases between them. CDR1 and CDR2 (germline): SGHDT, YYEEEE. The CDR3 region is CASSRGGGEQFF. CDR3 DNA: TGTGCCAGCAGCCGGGGAGGGGGTGAGCAGTTCTTC.

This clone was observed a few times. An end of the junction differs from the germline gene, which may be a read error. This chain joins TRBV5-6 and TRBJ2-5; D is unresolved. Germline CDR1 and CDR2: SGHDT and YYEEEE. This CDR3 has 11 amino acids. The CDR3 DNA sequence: TGTGCCAGCAGCTCCGGATCAGACCTCGACTTC. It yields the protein CASSSGSDLDF.

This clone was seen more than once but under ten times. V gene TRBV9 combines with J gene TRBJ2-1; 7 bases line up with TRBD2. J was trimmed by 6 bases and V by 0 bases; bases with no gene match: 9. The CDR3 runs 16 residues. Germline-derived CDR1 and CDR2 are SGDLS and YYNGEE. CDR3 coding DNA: TGTGCCAGCAGCGTAGTGGGAGGGGCAGCGGGCAATGAGCAGTTCTTC. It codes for CASSVVGGAAGNEQFF.

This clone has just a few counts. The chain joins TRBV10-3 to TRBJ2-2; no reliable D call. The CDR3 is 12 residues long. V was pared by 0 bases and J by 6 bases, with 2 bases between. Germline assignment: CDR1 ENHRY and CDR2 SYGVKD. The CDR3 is CAISESAGELFF. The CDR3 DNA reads TGTGCCATCAGTGAGTCGGCCGGGGAGCTGTTTTTT.

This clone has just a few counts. As DNA, the CDR3 is TGTGCCGCTGGGGGATGGCAAGATACGCAGTATTTT. It translates to CAAGGWQDTQYF. The chain carries TRBV19 and TRBJ2-3; D is possibly TRBD1 or TRBD2 (5 bases each). Germline V gene data show CDR1 as LNHDA and CDR2 as SQIVND (reference sequence). Between the trimmed V and J ends, which lost 11 bases and 5 bases, there was a span of 14 bases. The CDR3 contains 12 residues.

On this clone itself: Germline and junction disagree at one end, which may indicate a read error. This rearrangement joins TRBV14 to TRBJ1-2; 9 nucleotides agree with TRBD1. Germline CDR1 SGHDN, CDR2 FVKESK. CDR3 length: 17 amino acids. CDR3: CASSQDLYARTGDGYTF. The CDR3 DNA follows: TGTGCCAGCAGCCAAGATCTTTATGCGCGGACAGGGGATGGGTACACCTTC.

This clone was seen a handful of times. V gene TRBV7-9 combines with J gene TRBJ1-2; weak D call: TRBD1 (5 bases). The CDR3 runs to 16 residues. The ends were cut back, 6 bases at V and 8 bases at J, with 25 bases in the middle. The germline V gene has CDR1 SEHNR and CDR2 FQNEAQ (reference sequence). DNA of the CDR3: TGTGCCAGCAGTTCGGAGCCCTTCCGGGGGTCTAAAGGCTACACCTTC. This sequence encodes CASSSEPFRGSKGYTF.

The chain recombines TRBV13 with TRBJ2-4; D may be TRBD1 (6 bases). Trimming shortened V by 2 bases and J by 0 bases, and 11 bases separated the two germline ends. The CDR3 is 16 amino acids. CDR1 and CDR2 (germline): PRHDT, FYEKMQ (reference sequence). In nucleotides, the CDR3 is TGTGCCAGCAGCTTATCAGGGGAGAAAGCCAAAAACATTCAGTACTTC. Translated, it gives CASSLSGEKAKNIQYF.

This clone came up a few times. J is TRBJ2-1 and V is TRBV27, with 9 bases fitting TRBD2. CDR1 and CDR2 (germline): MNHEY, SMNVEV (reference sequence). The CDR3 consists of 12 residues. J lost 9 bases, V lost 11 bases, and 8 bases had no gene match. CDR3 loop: CAVGREGREQFF. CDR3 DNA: TGTGCCGTTGGGCGGGAGGGCCGTGAGCAGTTCTTC.

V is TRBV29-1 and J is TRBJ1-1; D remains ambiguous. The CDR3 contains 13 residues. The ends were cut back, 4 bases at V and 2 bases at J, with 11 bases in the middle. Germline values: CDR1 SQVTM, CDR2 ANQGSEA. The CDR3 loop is CSVGGRGNTEAFF. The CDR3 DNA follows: TGCAGCGTTGGGGGTAGAGGAAACACTGAAGCTTTCTTT.

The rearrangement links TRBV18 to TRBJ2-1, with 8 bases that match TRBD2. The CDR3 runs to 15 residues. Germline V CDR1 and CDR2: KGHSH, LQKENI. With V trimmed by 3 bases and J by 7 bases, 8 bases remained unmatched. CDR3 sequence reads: CASSPTGGYENEQFF. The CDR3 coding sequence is TGTGCCAGCTCACCCACGGGAGGGTACGAGAATGAGCAGTTCTTC.

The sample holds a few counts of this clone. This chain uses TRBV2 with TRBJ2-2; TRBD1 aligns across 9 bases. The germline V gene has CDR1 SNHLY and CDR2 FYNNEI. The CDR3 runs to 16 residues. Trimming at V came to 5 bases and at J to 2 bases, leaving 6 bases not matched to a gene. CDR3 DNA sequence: TGTGCCAGCAGTAAGGACAGGGGAATAAACACCGGGGAGCTGTTTTTT. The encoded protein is CASSKDRGINTGELFF.

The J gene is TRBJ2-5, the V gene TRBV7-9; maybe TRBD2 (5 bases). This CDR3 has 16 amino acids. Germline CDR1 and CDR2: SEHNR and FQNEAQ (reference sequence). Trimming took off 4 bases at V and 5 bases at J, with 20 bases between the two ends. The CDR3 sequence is CASSSNNGRGLETQYF. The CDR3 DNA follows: TGTGCCAGCAGCTCCAATAATGGGCGAGGGCTGGAGACCCAGTACTTC.

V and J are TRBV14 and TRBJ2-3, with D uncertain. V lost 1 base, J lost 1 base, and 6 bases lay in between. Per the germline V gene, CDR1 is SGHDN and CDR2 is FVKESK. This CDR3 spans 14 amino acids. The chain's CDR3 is CASSQVQGTDTQYF. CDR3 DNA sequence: TGTGCCAGCAGCCAAGTTCAAGGCACAGATACGCAGTATTTT.

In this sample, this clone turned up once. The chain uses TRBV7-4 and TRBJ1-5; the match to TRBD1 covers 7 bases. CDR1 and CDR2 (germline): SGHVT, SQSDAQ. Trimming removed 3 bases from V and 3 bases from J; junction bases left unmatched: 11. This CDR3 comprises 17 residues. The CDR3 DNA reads TGTGCCAGCAGCTTGCAGGGGGGAAGGTGGAACAATCAGCCCCAGCATTTT. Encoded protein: CASSLQGGRWNNQPQHF.

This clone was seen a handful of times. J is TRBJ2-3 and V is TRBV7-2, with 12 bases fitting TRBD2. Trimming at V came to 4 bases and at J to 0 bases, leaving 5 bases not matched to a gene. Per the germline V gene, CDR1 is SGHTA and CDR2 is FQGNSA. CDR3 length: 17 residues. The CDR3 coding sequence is TGTGCCAGCAGCTCGGGACTAGCGGGCACTAGCACAGATACGCAGTATTTT. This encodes CASSSGLAGTSTDTQYF.

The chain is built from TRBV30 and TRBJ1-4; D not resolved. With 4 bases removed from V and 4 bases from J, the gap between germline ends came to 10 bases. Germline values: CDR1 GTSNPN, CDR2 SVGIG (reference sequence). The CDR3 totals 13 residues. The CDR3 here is CAWKDGINEKLFF. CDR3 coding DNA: TGTGCCTGGAAAGATGGCATTAATGAAAAACTGTTTTTT.

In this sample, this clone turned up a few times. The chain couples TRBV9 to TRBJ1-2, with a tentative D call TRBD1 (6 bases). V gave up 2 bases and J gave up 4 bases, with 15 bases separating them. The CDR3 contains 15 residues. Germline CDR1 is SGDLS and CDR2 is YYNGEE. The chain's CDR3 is CASSVATQGFYGYTF. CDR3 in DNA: TGTGCCAGCAGCGTCGCAACACAGGGTTTCTATGGCTACACCTTC.

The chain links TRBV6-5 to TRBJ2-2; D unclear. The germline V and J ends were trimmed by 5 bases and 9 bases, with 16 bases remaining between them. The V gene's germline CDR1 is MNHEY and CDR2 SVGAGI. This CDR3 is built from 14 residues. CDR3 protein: CASSTNLRSRELFF. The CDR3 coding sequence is TGTGCCAGCAGTACAAACTTAAGATCTCGGGAGCTGTTTTTT.

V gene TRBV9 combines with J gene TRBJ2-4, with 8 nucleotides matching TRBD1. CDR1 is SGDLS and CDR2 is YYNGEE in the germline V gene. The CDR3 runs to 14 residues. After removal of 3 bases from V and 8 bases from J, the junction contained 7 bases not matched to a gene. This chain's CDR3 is CASSAQGAEDIQYF. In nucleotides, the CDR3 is TGTGCCAGCAGCGCCCAGGGGGCAGAGGACATTCAGTACTTC.